One sample yielded the 21 T cell receptor beta chains listed below, sequenced in a study of blood T cell repertoires in COVID-19 (TCRdb year 2020). Receptor libraries were prepared by the immunoSEQ multiplex PCR assay. Not all clones reach the TCRdb copy of this immuneACCESS table, which keeps in-frame sequences only. Checked studies attribute under half of the gap to unresolved V genes and leave the rest unexplained. For this sample there are over 200,000 clones; under 90% appear just once. The biggest ten clones account for 15% to 20% of the sample. The specimen sequenced was peripheral blood. These receptors were taken from a woman older than 75 with active or convalescent COVID-19.

In its sample, this clone was seen a few times. The chain's CDR3 is CAWSDISNQPQHF. CDR3 DNA: TGTGCCTGGAGTGATATCAGCAATCAGCCCCAGCATTTT. The chain recombines TRBV30 with TRBJ1-5; D is undetermined. CDR3 length: 13 residues. CDR1 and CDR2 (germline): GTSNPN, SVGIG (reference sequence). Between the trimmed V and J ends, which lost 1 base and 1 base, there was a span of 5 bases.

In nucleotides, the CDR3 is TGTGCCAGTAGTTGGGGGACTCATATCGGGCAGTTCTTC. This codes for CASSWGTHIGQFF. V gene TRBV19 combines with J gene TRBJ2-1, with a possible D match to TRBD2 (6 bases). The V gene lost 5 bases and the J gene lost 12 bases, with 17 bases spanning the gap. The CDR3 contains 13 residues. The germline V gene has CDR1 LNHDA and CDR2 SQIVND (reference sequence).

This chain connects TRBV5-6 to TRBJ2-7, with D perhaps matching TRBD2 (6 bases). Germline V CDR1 and CDR2: SGHDT, YYEEEE. Trimming took 1 base from V and 0 from J, leaving 14 bases between them. This CDR3 has 16 residues. CDR3: CASSLNGGRSSYEQYF. CDR3 DNA sequence: TGTGCCAGCAGCTTGAATGGAGGGCGGAGCTCCTACGAGCAGTACTTC.

This clone occurred many times. The J gene is TRBJ2-7, the V gene TRBV2; no clear D gene. This CDR3 spans 13 amino acids. Trimming cost V 8 bases and J 0 bases, with 11 bases left between them. Germline-derived CDR1 and CDR2 are SNHLY and FYNNEI. CDR3 sequence reads: CASSYPISYEQYF. The DNA for the CDR3 is TGTGCCAGCTCCTACCCTATCTCCTACGAGCAGTACTTC.

This clone was observed a single time. V and J are TRBV19 and TRBJ2-1; 9 bases line up with TRBD1. After removal of 6 bases from V and 6 bases from J, the junction contained 6 bases not matched to a gene. CDR1 LNHDA and CDR2 SQIVND come from the germline V gene (reference sequence). CDR3 length: 14 amino acids. CDR3 nucleotides: TGTGCCAGTAGGACCGGGACAGGGTCCAATGAGCAGTTCTTC. It codes for CASRTGTGSNEQFF.

The sample holds one count of this clone. This chain joins TRBV6-2 or TRBV6-3 and TRBJ1-4; TRBD1 might be the D (6 bases). Germline V CDR1 and CDR2: MNHEY, SVGEGT. Trimming pared 4 bases from V and 3 bases from J, leaving 15 bases between. The CDR3 spans 16 residues. The CDR3 protein is CASSSGQITSNEKLFF. CDR3 in DNA: TGTGCCAGCAGTTCCGGACAGATCACATCTAATGAAAAACTGTTTTTT.

CDR3 DNA sequence: TGTGCCAGCCTGGAAGGGACAGATCAGCCCCAGCATTTT. Translation: CASLEGTDQPQHF. This chain joins TRBV28 and TRBJ1-5; 7 positions match TRBD1. CDR1 and CDR2 from the germline V gene are MDHEN and SYDVKM. CDR3 size: 13 residues. Trimming removed 8 bases from V and 5 bases from J; junction bases left unmatched: 6.

The chain links TRBV9 to TRBJ2-3; D is uncertain. The CDR3 has 16 amino acids. Trimming pared 4 bases from V and 1 base from J, leaving 16 bases between. Per germline, CDR1 SGDLS and CDR2 YYNGEE. The DNA of the CDR3 is TGTGCCAGCAGCTCACGTCTGGGCTCGGGCACAGATACGCAGTATTTT. It is translated as CASSSRLGSGTDTQYF.

The chain is built from TRBV6-6 and TRBJ1-5; 8 bases are shared with TRBD1. Per germline, CDR1 MNHNY and CDR2 SVGAGI (reference sequence). This CDR3 region has 15 residues. V was clipped by 7 bases and J by 0 bases; unmatched bases: 5. CDR3 region: CASKVTGDSNQPQHF. The CDR3 bases are TGTGCCAGCAAAGTGACAGGGGATAGCAATCAGCCCCAGCATTTT.

The sample holds one count of this clone. V gene TRBV18 combines with J gene TRBJ2-2, with D hard to call. Per the germline V gene, CDR1 is KGHSH and CDR2 is LQKENI. V lost 3 bases to trimming and J lost 8 bases, with 10 bases between them. The CDR3 is made up of 13 amino acids. This chain's CDR3 is CASSPPSSGELFF. The CDR3 DNA is TGTGCCAGCTCACCTCCGAGTTCGGGGGAGCTGTTTTTT.

This clone was picked up a small number of times. The chain uses TRBV29-1 and TRBJ2-3, with a weak D call TRBD1 (6 bases). Germline CDR1 reads SQVTM; CDR2 reads ANQGSEA. This CDR3 is built from 14 residues. Trimming cost V 4 bases and J 5 bases, with 16 bases left between them. CDR3 region: CSVAVAQQGDTQYF. The CDR3 nucleotides are TGCAGCGTTGCAGTAGCACAACAGGGAGATACGCAGTATTTT.

This rearrangement joins TRBV27 to TRBJ1-1, with D hard to call. The germline gives CDR1 MNHEY, CDR2 SMNVEV (reference sequence). The V end lost 5 bases, the J end lost 6 bases, and 13 bases lay between the germline ends. The CDR3 totals 13 residues. The CDR3 DNA is TGTGCCAGCAGTAAAGACGGTGGGCCTGAAGCTTTCTTT. It specifies CASSKDGGPEAFF.

This clone has only a few counts. CDR3 bases: TGTGCCAGCAGTTTATTGAGTATTGGCAATCAGCCCCAGCATTTT. Its protein is CASSLLSIGNQPQHF. This chain uses TRBV28 with TRBJ1-5; D gene unclear. The CDR3 length is 15 residues. Trimming removed 1 base at V and 2 bases at J, with 9 bases between. Germline V CDR1 and CDR2: MDHEN, SYDVKM. The complete variable domain, with remaining parts taken from reference TRBV28 and TRBJ1-5, reads DVKVTQSSRYLVKRTGEKVFLECVQDMDHENMFWYRQDPGLGLRLIYFSYDVKMKEKGDIPEGYSVSREKKERFSLILESASTNQTSMYLCASSLLSIGNQPQHFGDGTRLSIL.

This chain links TRBV11-2 with TRBJ1-6; 9 bases are a match to TRBD1. CDR1 and CDR2 from the germline V gene are SGHAT and FQNNGV. The ends lost 6 bases at V and 9 bases at J; junction bases unmatched: 15. The CDR3 is made up of 17 amino acids. Here the CDR3 DNA reads TGTGCCAGCAGGAGAGTCACGGGACAGGGTTTTGGTTCACCCCTCCACTTT. Translation: CASRRVTGQGFGSPLHF.

V usage is TRBV6-5 and J usage is TRBJ1-6; the D gene is possibly TRBD1 (5 bases). Germline CDR1 is MNHEY and CDR2 is SVGAGI. The CDR3 runs 15 residues. V gave up 6 bases and J gave up 5 bases, with 14 bases separating them. CDR3 loop: CASRSRQNNNSPLHF. The CDR3, as DNA: TGTGCCAGCAGAAGCCGACAGAATAATAATTCACCCCTCCACTTT.

The chain carries TRBV12-5 and TRBJ2-2, with 10 bases that match TRBD1. With V trimmed by 3 bases and J by 3 bases, 4 bases remained unmatched. CDR1 and CDR2 from the germline V gene are LGHNT and FRNRAP. This CDR3 spans 16 amino acids. The CDR3 protein is CASGFGQGVYTGELFF. The DNA for the CDR3 is TGTGCTAGTGGTTTCGGACAGGGGGTCTACACCGGGGAGCTGTTTTTT. The full variable domain, rest sourced from reference TRBV12-5 and TRBJ2-2, is DARVTQTPRHKVTEMGQEVTMRCQPILGHNTVFWYRQTMMQGLELLAYFRNRAPLDDSGMPKDRFSAEMPDATLATLKIQPSEPRDSAVYFCASGFGQGVYTGELFFGEGSRLTVL.

The chain uses TRBV6-2 or TRBV6-3 and TRBJ2-5, with 8 bases fitting TRBD2. There are 15 residues in the CDR3. Germline lookup yields CDR1 MNHEY and CDR2 SVGEGT. Unmatched junction bases numbered 9, after V lost 4 bases and J lost 5 bases. The CDR3 sequence: CASSSLRGGMETQYF. The CDR3 DNA follows: TGTGCCAGCAGTTCCCTCCGGGGGGGCATGGAGACCCAGTACTTC.

J is TRBJ1-6 and V is TRBV6-6; TRBD1 matches at 8 bases. Germline values: CDR1 MNHNY, CDR2 SVGAGI (reference sequence). The CDR3 sequence is 14 residues long. V shed 6 bases and J 5 bases; nucleotides not matched to a gene: 3. CDR3 residues: CASRLQGDNSPLHF. Written as DNA, the CDR3 is TGTGCCAGCAGGCTACAGGGGGATAATTCACCCCTCCACTTT.

This sequence joins TRBV7-9 and TRBJ2-1; weak D call: TRBD1 (5 bases). Germline V lookup: CDR1 SEHNR, CDR2 FQNEAQ (reference sequence). V shed 5 bases and J shed 6 bases, with 11 bases lying between them. The CDR3 length is 13 residues. CDR3 nucleotides: TGTGCCAGCAGCACGACAGCCCTCAATGAGCAGTTCTTC. The encoded protein is CASSTTALNEQFF.

V usage is TRBV14 and J usage is TRBJ1-2, with 10 nucleotides matching TRBD1. The CDR3 consists of 14 residues. The J segment lost 6 bases and the V segment lost 6 bases, leaving 7 bases of the junction unmatched. The germline V gene has CDR1 SGHDN and CDR2 FVKESK. The CDR3 nucleotides read TGTGCCAGCAGAAAGACCGGGACAGGGGATGGCTACACCTTC. This codes for CASRKTGTGDGYTF.

The rearrangement joins TRBV2 to TRBJ2-3; 10 bases fit TRBD2. The V gene end was trimmed by 4 bases and the J gene end by 15 bases; junction bases not matched to a gene: 28. This CDR3 contains 19 residues. From germline, CDR1 is SNHLY and CDR2 FYNNEI. CDR3 in DNA: TGTGCCAGCAGTGTTTCGGCTTCAAGTGACTACAGCCAGCGGGAGGGCCACTATTTT. Residues: CASSVSASSDYSQREGHYF.